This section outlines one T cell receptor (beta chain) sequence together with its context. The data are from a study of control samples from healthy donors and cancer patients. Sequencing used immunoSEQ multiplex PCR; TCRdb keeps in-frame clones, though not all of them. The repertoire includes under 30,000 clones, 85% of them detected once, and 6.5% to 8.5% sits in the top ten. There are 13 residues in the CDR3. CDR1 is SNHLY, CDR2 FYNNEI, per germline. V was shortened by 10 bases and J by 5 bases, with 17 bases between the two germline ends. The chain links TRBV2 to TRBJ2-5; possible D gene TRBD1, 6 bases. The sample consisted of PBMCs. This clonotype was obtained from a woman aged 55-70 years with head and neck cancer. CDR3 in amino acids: CATAPGERETQYF. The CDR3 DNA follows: TGTGCCACCGCCCCAGGGGAGAGGGAGACCCAGTACTTC.